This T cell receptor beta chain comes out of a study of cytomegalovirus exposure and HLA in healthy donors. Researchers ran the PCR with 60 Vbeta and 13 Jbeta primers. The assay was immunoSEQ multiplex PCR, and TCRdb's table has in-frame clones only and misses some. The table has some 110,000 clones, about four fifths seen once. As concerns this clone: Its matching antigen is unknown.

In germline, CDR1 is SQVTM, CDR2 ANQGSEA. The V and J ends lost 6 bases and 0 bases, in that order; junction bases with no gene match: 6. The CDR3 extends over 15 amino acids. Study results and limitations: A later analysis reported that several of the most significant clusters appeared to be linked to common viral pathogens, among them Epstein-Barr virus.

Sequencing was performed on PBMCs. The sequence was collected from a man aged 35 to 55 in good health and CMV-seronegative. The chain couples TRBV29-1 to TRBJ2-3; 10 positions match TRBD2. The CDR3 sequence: CSVKTSGSSTDTQYF. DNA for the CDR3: TGCAGCGTCAAGACTAGCGGGTCGAGCACAGATACGCAGTATTTT.